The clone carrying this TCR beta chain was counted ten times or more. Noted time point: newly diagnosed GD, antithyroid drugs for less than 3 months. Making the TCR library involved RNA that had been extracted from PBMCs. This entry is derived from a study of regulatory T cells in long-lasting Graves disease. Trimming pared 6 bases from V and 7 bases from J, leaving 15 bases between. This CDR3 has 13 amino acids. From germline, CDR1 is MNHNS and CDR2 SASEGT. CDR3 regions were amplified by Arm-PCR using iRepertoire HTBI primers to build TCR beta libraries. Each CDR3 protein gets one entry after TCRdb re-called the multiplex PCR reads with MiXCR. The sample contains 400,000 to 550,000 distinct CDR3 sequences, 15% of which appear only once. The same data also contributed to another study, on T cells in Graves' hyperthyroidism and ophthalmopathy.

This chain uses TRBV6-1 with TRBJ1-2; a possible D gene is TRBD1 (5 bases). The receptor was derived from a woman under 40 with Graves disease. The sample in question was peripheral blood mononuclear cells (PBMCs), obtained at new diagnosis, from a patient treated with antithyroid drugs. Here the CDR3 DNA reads TGTGCCAGCAGGCTCCTCTCAGGGTCTGGCTACACCTTC. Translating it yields CASRLLSGSGYTF.